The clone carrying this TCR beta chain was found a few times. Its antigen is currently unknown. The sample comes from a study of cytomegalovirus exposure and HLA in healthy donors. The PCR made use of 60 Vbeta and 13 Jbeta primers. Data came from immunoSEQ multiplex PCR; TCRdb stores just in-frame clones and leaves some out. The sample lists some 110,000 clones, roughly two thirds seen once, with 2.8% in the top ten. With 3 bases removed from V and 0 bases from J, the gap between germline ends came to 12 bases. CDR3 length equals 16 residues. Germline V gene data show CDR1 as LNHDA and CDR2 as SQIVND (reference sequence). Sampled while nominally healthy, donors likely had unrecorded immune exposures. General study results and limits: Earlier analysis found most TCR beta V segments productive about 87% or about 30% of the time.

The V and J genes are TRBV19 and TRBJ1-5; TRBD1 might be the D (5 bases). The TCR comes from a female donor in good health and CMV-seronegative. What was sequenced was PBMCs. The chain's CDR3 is CASSILRDYSNQPQHF. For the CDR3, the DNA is TGTGCCAGTAGTATTCTTCGGGACTATAGCAATCAGCCCCAGCATTTT. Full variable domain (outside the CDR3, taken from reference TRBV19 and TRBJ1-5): DGGITQSPKYLFRKEGQNVTLSCEQNLNHDAMYWYRQDPGQGLRLIYYSQIVNDFQKGDIAEGYSVSREKKESFPLTVTSAQKNPTAFYLCASSILRDYSNQPQHFGDGTRLSIL.